One sample yielded the 18 T cell receptor beta chains listed below, sequenced in a study of blood T cell repertoires in COVID-19. Sequencing was performed with immunoSEQ multiplex PCR; in TCRdb, only in-frame clones are kept and a portion is missing. The profile covers some 380,000 clones, with 90% appearing a single time and about 7% taken by the ten largest. Sequenced: peripheral blood. These receptors were collected from a man between 18 and 35 years old with active or convalescent COVID-19.

The V and J genes are TRBV6-5 and TRBJ1-2; 7 bases are a match to TRBD1. Germline CDR1 is MNHEY and CDR2 is SVGAGI. With V trimmed by 2 bases and J by 3 bases, 6 bases remained unmatched. The CDR3 length is 15 residues. CDR3 sequence reads: CASSYQGQPDYGYTF. The CDR3 bases are TGTGCCAGCAGTTACCAGGGACAGCCTGACTATGGCTACACCTTC.

The count of this clone is one. At one boundary the junction diverges from the germline segment, which might be a read error. V is TRBV24-1 and J is TRBJ2-1; a weak D match, TRBD2 (6 bases). CDR3 length: 12 residues. Germline V gene sequence: CDR1 KGHDR, CDR2 SFDVKD. The CDR3 loop reads CATSGGGGKQLF. Here the CDR3 DNA reads TGTGCCACCAGCGGAGGTGGCGGGAAACAGCTCTTC.

The V gene is TRBV4-1, the J gene TRBJ1-1; 10 bases are a match to TRBD1. In germline, CDR1 is MGHRA, CDR2 YSYEKL. The CDR3 contains 16 residues. V shed 1 base and J 1 base; nucleotides not matched to a gene: 3. The CDR3 DNA follows: TGCGCCAGCAGCCAAGTTCGACAGGGGGCGAACACTGAAGCTTTCTTT. The encoded protein is CASSQVRQGANTEAFF.

This rearrangement joins TRBV12-3 or TRBV12-4 to TRBJ1-2; D call uncertain. Trimming took 6 bases from V and 0 from J, leaving 8 bases between them. The CDR3 runs to 13 residues. CDR3: CASRLTPNYGYTF. For the CDR3, the DNA is TGTGCCAGCAGGCTGACACCTAACTATGGCTACACCTTC.

V usage is TRBV28 and J usage is TRBJ2-7, with TRBD2 as a possible D gene (5 bases). V shed 2 bases and J shed 7 bases, with 21 bases lying between them. Germline values: CDR1 MDHEN, CDR2 SYDVKM. The CDR3 length is 16 residues. The CDR3 is CASSLGGGGRPGEQYF. CDR3 nucleotide sequence: TGTGCCAGCAGTTTAGGAGGCGGAGGACGGCCGGGAGAGCAGTACTTC.

The rearrangement uses TRBV5-6 and TRBJ2-4, with a tentative D call TRBD2 (5 bases). The V gene's germline CDR1 is SGHDT and CDR2 YYEEEE. Trimming pared 6 bases from V and 5 bases from J, leaving 15 bases between. This CDR3 is built from 14 residues. CDR3 bases: TGTGCCAGCAACCTTGAGGGTCTCCAAAACATTCAGTACTTC. It specifies CASNLEGLQNIQYF. The complete variable domain, with remaining parts taken from reference TRBV5-6 and TRBJ2-4, reads DAGVTQSPTHLIKTRGQQVTLRCSPKSGHDTVSWYQQALGQGPQFIFQYYEEEERQRGNFPDRFSGHQFPNYSSELNVNALLLGDSALYLCASNLEGLQNIQYFGAGTRLSVL.

This clone is a singleton in its sample. The CDR3 region has the DNA TGCGCCAGCAGCCAAGAGAGACACCTCCAAGAGACCCAGTACTTC. As protein: CASSQERHLQETQYF. The chain couples TRBV4-3 to TRBJ2-5; D is unresolved. This CDR3 has 15 amino acids. V dropped 0 bases and J dropped 1 base, with 9 bases sitting between them. CDR1 LGHNA and CDR2 YSLEER come from the germline V gene.

This clone showed up just once. The chain joins TRBV7-8 to TRBJ2-1; D might be TRBD2 (6 bases). Trimming took off 5 bases at V and 6 bases at J, with 17 bases between the two ends. Germline CDR1 is SGHVS and CDR2 is FQNEAQ. The CDR3 is made up of 15 amino acids. As DNA, the CDR3 is TGTGCCAGCAGCCCCTTGGGAGGTCGTGGCAATGAGCAGTTCTTC. As protein: CASSPLGGRGNEQFF.

A word on this clone: Other DNA sequences of this sample code for an identical CDR3. The genes are TRBV7-2 and TRBJ2-7, with D maybe TRBD1 (6 bases). Germline CDR1 reads SGHTA; CDR2 reads FQGNSA. The CDR3 runs 14 residues. Trimming took 3 bases from V and 0 from J, leaving 9 bases between them. CDR3 nucleotides: TGTGCCAGCAGCTTTGACAGGAGCTCCTACGAGCAGTACTTC. Translating it yields CASSFDRSSYEQYF.

V and J are TRBV10-3 and TRBJ2-2, with 9 bases lining up with TRBD2. This CDR3 contains 17 residues. The junction had 8 bases not matched to a gene; V was cut back by 6 bases and J by 0 bases. Per the germline V gene, CDR1 is ENHRY and CDR2 is SYGVKD. CDR3 bases: TGTGCCATCAGGTCTTTTAGCGGGGGAGCGAACACCGGGGAGCTGTTTTTT. Translated: CAIRSFSGGANTGELFF.

This clone was detected once. V gene TRBV7-2 combines with J gene TRBJ1-5, with 9 bases lining up with TRBD1. The CDR3 spans 18 residues. Per germline, CDR1 SGHTA and CDR2 FQGNSA. J was trimmed by 0 bases and V by 1 base; bases with no gene match: 7. In DNA, the CDR3 is TGTGCCAGCAGCTTAGGCGGGACAGGGCTCTATAGCAATCAGCCCCAGCATTTT. Translated, it gives CASSLGGTGLYSNQPQHF.

V usage is TRBV7-8 and J usage is TRBJ2-5; the D gene is possibly TRBD2 (6 bases). Germline CDR1 and CDR2: SGHVS and FQNEAQ. Trimming took off 3 bases at V and 4 bases at J, with 18 bases between the two ends. The CDR3 has 16 amino acids. CDR3 residues: CASSLDGGSGTETQYF. CDR3 coding DNA: TGTGCCAGCAGCTTGGATGGGGGTAGCGGTACAGAGACCCAGTACTTC.

The rearrangement joins TRBV18 to TRBJ2-7, with D maybe TRBD1 (6 bases). The CDR3 is made up of 14 amino acids. The germline V gene has CDR1 KGHSH and CDR2 LQKENI. Between the trimmed V and J ends, which lost 6 bases and 4 bases, there was a span of 16 bases. The chain's CDR3 is CASSLLGGDYEQYF. The DNA for the CDR3 is TGTGCCAGCTCCCTTCTAGGGGGTGATTACGAGCAGTACTTC.

The chain employs TRBV29-1 and TRBJ2-1, with 12 positions matching TRBD2. The junction had 14 bases not matched to a gene; V was cut back by 3 bases and J by 8 bases. The CDR3 runs 17 residues. Germline V lookup: CDR1 SQVTM, CDR2 ANQGSEA. The CDR3 region is CSVDTGTSGSRGDEQFF. The CDR3 DNA is TGCAGCGTTGATACCGGGACTAGCGGGTCCAGAGGGGATGAGCAGTTCTTC.

The V gene is TRBV15, the J gene TRBJ2-7, with 9 bases aligning to TRBD1. CDR3 length: 15 amino acids. The V segment lost 3 bases and the J segment 3 bases; nucleotides outside the gene matches: 6. The germline V gene encodes CDR1 LNHNV and CDR2 YYDKDF (reference sequence). In DNA, the CDR3 is TGTGCCACCAGCAGGGGGACAGGGTTTGGCTACGAGCAGTACTTC. Translating gives CATSRGTGFGYEQYF.

The genes are TRBV29-1 and TRBJ2-3, with TRBD2 identical over 12 bases. This CDR3 region has 15 residues. The germline CDR1 and CDR2 sequences are SQVTM and ANQGSEA. The ends lost 6 bases at V and 5 bases at J; junction bases unmatched: 9. The CDR3 protein is CSVWTSGKKGDTQYF. The CDR3 nucleotides read TGCAGCGTATGGACTAGCGGGAAAAAGGGAGATACGCAGTATTTT.

This clone was detected only a few times. V gene TRBV4-1 combines with J gene TRBJ1-3; D uncertain. Germline CDR1 reads MGHRA; CDR2 reads YSYEKL. There are 14 residues in the CDR3. V shed 4 bases and J shed 9 bases, with 16 bases lying between them. The CDR3 coding sequence is TGCGCCAGCAGCCCGATATTCCTTGAGGGCACCATATATTTT. It encodes CASSPIFLEGTIYF.

V is TRBV10-3 and J is TRBJ2-2, with 10 bases identical to TRBD1. The CDR3 is made up of 15 amino acids. With V trimmed by 3 bases and J by 6 bases, 4 bases remained unmatched. The germline CDR1 and CDR2 sequences are ENHRY and SYGVKD. The CDR3 spells CAISDRDRGSGELFF. CDR3 in DNA: TGTGCCATCAGTGACCGGGACAGGGGTTCCGGGGAGCTGTTTTTT.